A selection of T cell receptor beta chains follows, all from one sample in a study of blood T cell repertoires in COVID-19. The assay was immunoSEQ multiplex PCR, and TCRdb's table has in-frame clones only and misses some. This sample has roughly 370,000 clones, with about 86% found just once. The sample consisted of PBMCs or T cells enriched from blood (not recorded which). The receptor source for this set is a woman between 50 and 59 years old who had recovered from COVID-19. The CDR3 runs from the conserved cysteine through the conserved F or W. A D gene is named only where the DNA matches it firmly. Clone size is given for some rows only: seen once, a few or many times, or a class if the clone is expanded.

V,D,size,J,DNA,CDR3
TRBV3-1/TRBV3-2,TRBD1,once,TRBJ1-3,TGTGCCAGCAGCCAGGAGGGACAGGGAAACACCATATATTTT,CASSQEGQGNTIYF
TRBV18,NA,NA,TRBJ2-3,TGTGCCAGCTCACCAGGCCGGGGGATGGGTGGCACAGATACGCAGTATTTT,CASSPGRGMGGTDTQYF
TRBV10-3,TRBD1,NA,TRBJ1-5,TGTGCCATCAGTTCAGGGGGTACTCAGCCCCAGCATTTT,CAISSGGTQPQHF
TRBV14,TRBD1,NA,TRBJ1-2,TGTGCCAGCAGCCCCAATCAATTTACAGGGGCGAAAATATACTATGGCTACACCTTC,CASSPNQFTGAKIYYGYTF
TRBV3-1/TRBV3-2,NA,NA,TRBJ2-1,TGTGCCAGCAGCCAAGGGAGCGTTCGGGGTTCCTACAATGAGCAGTTCTTC,CASSQGSVRGSYNEQFF
TRBV20-1,NA,NA,TRBJ1-2,TGCAGGGGGAGCGACTATGGCTACACCTTC,CRGSDYGYTF
TRBV5-1,NA,NA,TRBJ2-1,TGCGCCAGCAGCTCTGTCGTCGACAATGAGCAGTTCTTC,CASSSVVDNEQFF
TRBV4-3,NA,few,TRBJ1-2,TGCGCCAGCAGCCAAGATTTGGGGTTGGACAAGGGGGACTATGGCTACACCTTC,CASSQDLGLDKGDYGYTF
TRBV7-9,NA,NA,TRBJ2-7,TGTGCCAGCAGCTCAGGACAACTACAGTACTTC,CASSSGQLQYF
TRBV28,NA,NA,TRBJ1-2,TGTGCCACCCAGGATAACTATGGCTACACCTTC,CATQDNYGYTF
TRBV2,NA,NA,TRBJ1-4,TGTGCCAGCAAAAAGGCGCGGACTAATGAAAAACTGTTTTTT,CASKKARTNEKLFF
TRBV18,TRBD2,NA,TRBJ2-3,TGTGCCAGCTCAGAATACACCTCGGGACTAGCGGGGGGTTCTAGCACAGATACGCAGTATTTT,CASSEYTSGLAGGSSTDTQYF
TRBV2,NA,few,TRBJ1-2,TGTGCCAGCAAGAGGGGGACGGTGACTTTTAACTATGGCTACACCTTC,CASKRGTVTFNYGYTF
TRBV5-1,NA,NA,TRBJ1-1,TGCGCCAGCAGCACGAACCCCAGTCTGAACACTGAAGCTTTCTTT,CASSTNPSLNTEAFF
TRBV5-4,NA,few,TRBJ2-3,TGTGCCAGCAGCTTGGAGCCGGATACGCAGTATTTT,CASSLEPDTQYF
TRBV30,TRBD2,NA,TRBJ2-3,TGTGCCTGCCGGGTGGGAGGGGCCACGGATACGCAGTATTTT,CACRVGGATDTQYF
TRBV7-2,TRBD1,NA,TRBJ2-7,TGTGCCAGCAGCCTCGGGACAGTTTCCTACGAGCAGTACTTC,CASSLGTVSYEQYF
TRBV3-1/TRBV3-2,NA,NA,TRBJ2-5,TGTGCCAGCAGCCCTGCCGTAGGAGCCCAGTACTTC,CASSPAVGAQYF
TRBV6-1,NA,NA,TRBJ1-2,TGTGCCAGCAGTGAAGGGACAGTCTATGGCTACACCTTC,CASSEGTVYGYTF
TRBV4-1,NA,few,TRBJ2-1,TGCGCCAGCAGCCTGACGGACAAATCCTACAATGAGCAGTTCTTC,CASSLTDKSYNEQFF
TRBV2,TRBD1,NA,TRBJ2-1,TGTGCCAGCAGTCGAGACCCTAACAGGGGAACCTACAATGAGCAGTTCTTC,CASSRDPNRGTYNEQFF